The 16 T cell receptor beta chains given below trace back to one sample, sequenced in a study of shared clonotypes between healthy human individuals. Assay: immunoSEQ multiplex PCR; the TCRdb copy retains only in-frame clones and omits some. This sample has about 460,000 clones, with around 77% found just once. Sequences were obtained from PBMCs. These receptors were collected from a woman aged 40 to 55 in good health. Some clones in this sample may be carry-over from other donors' samples.

The chain links TRBV11-2 to TRBJ1-4; possible D gene TRBD1, 5 bases. The germline gives CDR1 SGHAT, CDR2 FQNNGV. This CDR3 contains 16 residues. V lost 0 bases and J lost 4, with 12 bases in between. The CDR3 coding sequence is TGTGCCAGCAGCTTAGATGGGGGGGGGATTAATGAAAAACTGTTTTTT. It codes for CASSLDGGGINEKLFF.

A few counts support this clone. V usage is TRBV21-1 and J usage is TRBJ1-2. TRBV21-1 is a pseudogene locus. The CDR3 extends over 16 amino acids. CDR3 region: CASNRDGPLLNYGYTF. The CDR3 region has the DNA TGTGCCAGTAACCGGGACGGCCCTCTACTTAACTATGGCTACACCTTC.

This sequence joins TRBV27 and TRBJ2-3, with 10 bases that match TRBD2. Germline CDR1 MNHEY, CDR2 SMNVEV (reference sequence). The V and J ends lost 2 bases and 5 bases, in that order; junction bases with no gene match: 13. The CDR3 sequence is 18 residues long. This chain's CDR3 is CASSLQPWLAGVVDTQYF. DNA of the CDR3: TGTGCCAGCAGTTTACAGCCCTGGCTAGCGGGAGTCGTAGATACGCAGTATTTT.

The gene calls are TRBV10-3 and TRBJ1-1, with no clear D. This CDR3 comprises 10 residues. Germline CDR1 and CDR2: ENHRY and SYGVKD. V was shortened by 8 bases and J by 5 bases, with 6 bases between the two germline ends. The CDR3 region is CAIQETEAFF. The CDR3 coding sequence is TGTGCCATCCAGGAAACTGAAGCTTTCTTT.

The rearrangement uses TRBV2 and TRBJ1-5; 9 nucleotides agree with TRBD1. With V trimmed by 6 bases and J by 6 bases, 9 bases remained unmatched. Germline CDR1 reads SNHLY; CDR2 reads FYNNEI. The CDR3 length is 15 residues. Here the CDR3 DNA reads TGTGCCAGCAGCGCTGCCGGGACAGGGTTTCAGCCCCAGCATTTT. This codes for CASSAAGTGFQPQHF. Full variable domain (missing parts from reference TRBV2 and TRBJ1-5): EPEVTQTPSHQVTQMGQEVILRCVPISNHLYFYWYRQILGQKVEFLVSFYNNEISEKSEIFDDQFSVERPDGSNFTLKIRSTKLEDSAMYFCASSAAGTGFQPQHFGDGTRLSIL.

The chain links TRBV21-1 to TRBJ2-7; the table calls TRBD2, which could not be checked here. TRBV21-1 has pseudogene status. The CDR3 loop spans 17 amino acids. CDR3 sequence: CASSNLPRAGQADEQYF. In DNA, the CDR3 is TGTGCCAGCAGCAATCTACCGAGGGCAGGCCAGGCCGACGAGCAGTACTTC.

This clone was seen only once. V and J are TRBV19 and TRBJ2-2; 10 bases line up with TRBD2. The germline V gene has CDR1 LNHDA and CDR2 SQIVND (reference sequence). J gave up 2 bases and V 4 bases, and 10 bases lay outside the gene matches. This CDR3 spans 18 amino acids. As DNA, the CDR3 is TGTGCCAGTAGTAAGGGGACGCTAGCGGGAGAAAACACCGGGGAGCTGTTTTTT. Encoded protein: CASSKGTLAGENTGELFF.

This clone occurred a few times. This may stem from a read error, because a much larger clone lies one nucleotide away. The genes are TRBV7-8 and TRBJ2-7, with no clear D. Germline V gene sequence: CDR1 SGHVS, CDR2 FQNEAQ. V lost 4 bases and J 2 bases, leaving 3 bases between the germline ends. This CDR3 contains 11 residues. DNA for the CDR3: TGTGCCAGCAGCTCTACCTACGAGCAGTACTTC. Amino acids: CASSSTYEQYF.

The chain links TRBV7-9 to TRBJ1-4; no reliable D call. V was clipped by 4 bases and J by 3 bases, with 15 bases between them. The CDR3 loop spans 16 amino acids. The germline gives CDR1 SEHNR, CDR2 FQNEAQ (reference sequence). Written as DNA, the CDR3 is TGTGCCAGCAGCTCCGCGGACCGATTGGCTAATGAAAAACTGTTTTTT. Protein: CASSSADRLANEKLFF.

The chain recombines TRBV4-3 with TRBJ1-2, with D possibly TRBD1 on 6 matching bases. This CDR3 comprises 15 residues. Germline CDR1 reads LGHNA; CDR2 reads YSLEER. The germline V and J ends were trimmed by 0 bases and 2 bases, with 10 bases remaining between them. The CDR3 DNA is TGCGCCAGCAGCCAAGAGCCTACAGGGAACTATGGCTACACCTTC. This sequence encodes CASSQEPTGNYGYTF.

This chain links TRBV2 with TRBJ1-2, with a possible D match to TRBD1 (6 bases). Germline V gives CDR1 SNHLY, CDR2 FYNNEI. The CDR3 has 16 amino acids. Trimming stripped 7 bases from V and 2 bases from J, with 20 bases between. Here the CDR3 reads CASIQRGVISNYGYTF. CDR3 coding DNA: TGTGCCAGCATTCAAAGGGGGGTCATTTCAAACTATGGCTACACCTTC. Together with reference TRBV2 and TRBJ1-2, the CDR3 gives the full variable domain: EPEVTQTPSHQVTQMGQEVILRCVPISNHLYFYWYRQILGQKVEFLVSFYNNEISEKSEIFDDQFSVERPDGSNFTLKIRSTKLEDSAMYFCASIQRGVISNYGYTFGSGTRLTVV.

This clone was recorded only once. V is TRBV29-1 and J is TRBJ2-7; 7 nucleotides align to TRBD1. CDR3 size: 14 residues. The V segment lost 4 bases and the J segment 3 bases; nucleotides outside the gene matches: 9. The germline CDR1 and CDR2 sequences are SQVTM and ANQGSEA. CDR3 nucleotides: TGCAGCGTTGCAAAGGGGGCCTCCGGCTACGAGCAGTACTTC. This encodes CSVAKGASGYEQYF.

Concerning this clone itself: Within the sample, other DNA sequences also encode this same CDR3. The J gene is TRBJ2-3, the V gene TRBV30; D perhaps matches TRBD1 (6 bases). V was cut by 2 bases and J by 6 bases, with 12 bases left in between. Per germline, CDR1 GTSNPN and CDR2 SVGIG (reference sequence). The CDR3 is 13 amino acids. The CDR3 bases are TGTGCCTGGAGTACAGGGTTAGGGGATACGCAGTATTTT. It encodes CAWSTGLGDTQYF.

The V and J genes are TRBV7-2 and TRBJ2-1; the D is unclear. Germline assignment: CDR1 SGHTA and CDR2 FQGNSA. V was pared by 3 bases and J by 9 bases, with 9 bases between. The CDR3 loop spans 12 amino acids. CDR3: CASSLLQIEQFF. The DNA of the CDR3 is TGTGCCAGCAGCTTGTTGCAGATTGAGCAGTTCTTC.

A word on this clone: This sequence is one base from a far larger clone and is likely a read error. This chain joins TRBV11-1 and TRBJ1-1; D uncertain. Germline CDR1 and CDR2: SGHAT and FQDESV (reference sequence). This CDR3 has 13 residues. Trimming stripped 2 bases from V and 1 base from J, with 5 bases between. The CDR3 here is CASSLYRNTEAFF. CDR3 coding DNA: TGTGCCAGCAGCTTATACAGGAACACTGAAGCTTTCTTT.

The gene calls are TRBV30 and TRBJ1-3, with D hard to call. This CDR3 has 13 amino acids. The ends were cut back, 3 bases at V and 7 bases at J, with 13 bases in the middle. Germline values: CDR1 GTSNPN, CDR2 SVGIG (reference sequence). The chain's CDR3 is CAWSSNPWNTIYF. In DNA, the CDR3 is TGTGCCTGGAGCTCGAATCCGTGGAACACCATATATTTT. The full variable domain, completed using reference TRBV30 and TRBJ1-3, is SQTIHQWPATLVQPVGSPLSLECTVEGTSNPNLYWYRQAAGRGLQLLFYSVGIGQISSEVPQNLSASRPQDRQFILSSKKLLLSDSGFYLCAWSSNPWNTIYFGEGSWLTVV.